This TCR beta chain was captured by sequencing in a study of T-cell memory formation after mild COVID-19. Study findings and constraints: Second-wave clones with a day 37 peak had unconfirmed SARS-CoV-2 specificity. CM and EM subsets held most contracting CD4+ clones; EMRA held CD8+ ones. CD4/CD8 balance characterized clones contracting day 15 to 85, and CD4+ skew characterized later expanders. Pre-infection memory contained some responding clones, which suggested that cross-reactive memory had joined.

MiXCR, applied by TCRdb to the 5' RACE reads, yields one record per CDR3 protein. The sample holds roughly 300,000 distinct CDR3 sequences; 15% to 20% are singletons and the top ten take roughly 24%. The CDR3 has 13 residues. The V gene's germline CDR1 is SGHRS and CDR2 YFSETQ. Trimming pared 4 bases from V and 7 bases from J, leaving 12 bases between. This clonotype was seen a single time. The antigen remains unidentified. The sequenced sample consisted of PBMCs or a T cell subset sorted from them (not recorded which). This sequence was found in a man aged 18 to 30 who had mild COVID-19 (a few samples of this study predate the infection). Cell type and time point are not known. This chain links TRBV5-1 with TRBJ1-5; maybe TRBD1 (5 bases). The chain's CDR3 is CASSRTLGQPQHF. CDR3 DNA sequence: TGCGCCAGCAGCCGGACACTGGGGCAGCCCCAGCATTTT.